This TCR beta chain was sequenced in a study of T cells in Graves' hyperthyroidism and ophthalmopathy. Study-wide points: Most clonotypes expanded in thyroid above 0.001 were likewise present in blood.

Reasons for excluding patients were uncontrolled infection, other autoimmune disease, pregnancy or lactation. Orbital computed tomography, thyroid ultrasound, serum thyroxine and TRAb, and clinical symptoms together informed the diagnoses. The study collected blood at first hyperthyroidism diagnosis, before any ophthalmopathy symptoms arose. Per germline, CDR1 MNHEY and CDR2 SVGAGI. With 1 base removed from V and 4 bases from J, the gap between germline ends came to 11 bases. This CDR3 spans 14 amino acids. Researchers amplified the TCR beta CDR3 regions from RNA transcripts. With the HTBI primer set, the TCR CDR3 went through a first round of RT-PCR. MiXCR, applied by TCRdb to the multiplex PCR reads, yields one record per CDR3 protein. The table shows fewer than 900,000 distinct CDR3 sequences, with 18% occurring only once. On this clonotype itself: The target antigen is unknown.

This sequence joins TRBV6-5 and TRBJ2-7; D perhaps matches TRBD2 (7 bases). The sequence was collected from a woman aged 50 to 60 with Graves' hyperthyroidism that later progressed to Graves' ophthalmopathy. Sample: blood. This chain's CDR3 is CASSYFRGAYEQYF. CDR3 coding DNA: TGTGCCAGCAGTTACTTTCGGGGGGCTTACGAGCAGTACTTC.